These T cell receptor beta chains were read from a single sample in a study of shared clonotypes between healthy human individuals. Sequencing used immunoSEQ multiplex PCR; TCRdb keeps in-frame clones, though not all of them. Among around 560,000 clones listed, roughly 95% were seen once. The sequenced material came from naive CD8+ T cells sorted from blood. The receptors shown here come from a woman between 25 and 40 years old in good health. Each CDR3 is given with its conserved first and last residue. The D gene is left open where the match is weak. Size tells how often a clone was seen (once, few, many) or the class of an expanded clone, and some rows leave it out.

CDR3aa	CDR3nt	v_gene	j_gene	abundance	d_gene
CASRYQGGYGYTF	TGTGCCAGCAGATATCAGGGTGGATATGGCTACACCTTC	TRBV28	TRBJ1-2	-	-
CASRGSSYEQYF	TGCGCCAGCCGTGGCAGCTCCTACGAGCAGTACTTC	TRBV5-1	TRBJ2-7	-	-
CASSLSAGANSPLHF	TGTGCCAGCAGTTTATCGGCAGGAGCTAATTCACCCCTCCACTTT	TRBV27	TRBJ1-6	-	-
CASSGGRGPKDEAFF	TGTGCCAGCAGCGGCGGAAGGGGGCCCAAGGATGAAGCTTTCTTT	TRBV6-5	TRBJ1-1	-	TRBD1
CASSVAGTYEQYF	TGTGCCAGCAGCGTAGCAGGGACCTACGAGCAGTACTTC	TRBV9	TRBJ2-7	-	-
CARRQNTGELFF	TGTGCCAGGAGACAGAACACCGGGGAGCTGTTTTTT	TRBV2	TRBJ2-2	-	-
CASSEVGESRYEQYF	TGTGCCAGCAGCGAAGTTGGGGAGTCCCGCTACGAGCAGTACTTC	TRBV2	TRBJ2-7	-	-
CASRPPRRNTEAFF	TGTGCCAGCAGACCCCCAAGGAGGAACACTGAAGCTTTCTTT	TRBV2	TRBJ1-1	once	-
CASSAQYEQYF	TGTGCCAGCTCGGCCCAGTACGAGCAGTACTTC	TRBV5-5	TRBJ2-7	once	-
CASSISTSGYQETQYF	TGTGCCAGCAGCATCTCGACTAGCGGGTACCAAGAGACCCAGTACTTC	TRBV5-6	TRBJ2-5	-	TRBD2
CSVEDGRLADSYEQYF	TGCAGCGTTGAAGATGGGCGGCTAGCGGATTCCTACGAGCAGTACTTC	TRBV29-1	TRBJ2-7	-	TRBD2
CASRGIGYGYTF	TGTGCCAGCAGGGGAATTGGCTATGGCTACACCTTC	TRBV7-6	TRBJ1-2	-	-
CASSLSEGVELFF	TGTGCCAGCAGTTTATCCGAAGGGGTGGAACTGTTTTTT	TRBV28	TRBJ1-4	-	-
CASSVDGRYNEQFF	TGTGCCAGCAGCGTAGATGGACGCTACAATGAGCAGTTCTTC	TRBV9	TRBJ2-1	-	-
CASSQGVFRTGVGETQYF	TGTGCCAGCAGCCAAGGTGTTTTTCGAACAGGGGTTGGAGAGACCCAGTACTTC	TRBV14	TRBJ2-5	-	TRBD1
CASSQDEAAGIYMNTEAFF	TGCGCCAGCAGCCAAGATGAGGCAGCAGGGATCTACATGAACACTGAAGCTTTCTTT	TRBV4-1	TRBJ1-1	-	-
CASSLYPVGTGELFF	TGTGCCAGCAGCCTCTATCCAGTCGGAACCGGGGAGCTGTTTTTT	TRBV28	TRBJ2-2	-	-
CASSLETGSRIEQYF	TGTGCCAGCAGCTTAGAGACGGGGTCTAGAATCGAGCAGTACTTC	TRBV7-9	TRBJ2-7	-	-
CASSEALLDPSNQPQHF	TGTGCCAGCAGTGAAGCGCTTCTGGACCCGAGCAATCAGCCCCAGCATTTT	TRBV2	TRBJ1-5	-	-
CASSLESGRPGEQYF	TGTGCCAGCAGTCTCGAAAGCGGACGACCTGGCGAGCAGTACTTC	TRBV13	TRBJ2-7	-	-
CASSKDRGAGNEQFF	TGCGCCAGCAGCAAAGACAGGGGGGCAGGAAATGAGCAGTTCTTC	TRBV4-1	TRBJ2-1	-	TRBD1
CASSLQWWGTDTQYF	TGTGCCAGCAGTCTACAGTGGTGGGGCACAGATACGCAGTATTTT	TRBV6-5	TRBJ2-3	few	-
CASSDGTGAYEQYF	TGCGCCAGCAGTGACGGGACAGGAGCTTACGAGCAGTACTTC	TRBV10-1	TRBJ2-7	once	TRBD1
CASSLPIGTPSSYEQYF	TGTGCCAGCAGCCTACCTATCGGGACCCCGAGCTCCTACGAGCAGTACTTC	TRBV28	TRBJ2-7	-	-
CASSEERFQETQYF	TGTGCCAGCAGTGAAGAAAGGTTCCAAGAGACCCAGTACTTC	TRBV6-1	TRBJ2-5	-	-
CASSQLFQLNTEAFF	TGTGCCAGCAGCCAACTTTTCCAGCTGAACACTGAAGCTTTCTTT	TRBV14	TRBJ1-1	-	-
CASSDTPPWLPQETQYF	TGTGCCAGCAGTGACACCCCCCCCTGGCTACCCCAAGAGACCCAGTACTTC	TRBV25-1	TRBJ2-5	-	-
CASKEGNQPQHF	TGTGCCAGCAAGGAGGGGAATCAGCCCCAGCATTTT	TRBV28	TRBJ1-5	-	-
CASRGLNTEAFF	TGTGCCAGCAGGGGCTTGAACACTGAAGCTTTCTTT	TRBV27	TRBJ1-1	-	-
CASSSGGTEAFF	TGTGCCAGCAGCTCCGGAGGCACTGAAGCTTTCTTT	TRBV7-9	TRBJ1-1	-	-
CASSVADDSYEQYF	TGTGCCAGCAGCGTAGCTGACGACTCCTACGAGCAGTACTTC	TRBV9	TRBJ2-7	-	-
CAWSVTAMNTEAFF	TGTGCCTGGAGTGTAACCGCCATGAACACTGAAGCTTTCTTT	TRBV30	TRBJ1-1	few	-
CASSLGGLGETEAFF	TGTGCCAGCAGCTTAGGGGGCTTAGGGGAAACTGAAGCTTTCTTT	TRBV13	TRBJ1-1	-	-
CASNTLAGGTTGELFF	TGTGCCAGCAATACGCTAGCGGGAGGAACAACCGGGGAGCTGTTTTTT	TRBV28	TRBJ2-2	-	TRBD2
CASSTQRDQPQHF	TGTGCCAGCAGTACTCAGCGTGATCAGCCCCAGCATTTT	TRBV28	TRBJ1-5	-	-
CASSLGWNTEAFF	TGTGCCAGCAGTCTGGGTTGGAACACTGAAGCTTTCTTT	TRBV25-1	TRBJ1-1	-	-
CASSHGGSGNTIYF	TGCGCCAGCAGCCATGGGGGCTCCGGAAACACCATATATTTT	TRBV5-1	TRBJ1-3	-	-
CASAYSSVAGASTDTQYF	TGTGCCAGCGCCTACTCCTCCGTAGCGGGAGCTAGCACAGATACGCAGTATTTT	TRBV5-6	TRBJ2-3	-	TRBD2
CASSEAPGANYGYTF	TGTGCCAGCAGTGAAGCGCCAGGAGCTAACTATGGCTACACCTTC	TRBV2	TRBJ1-2	-	-
CASSPAGLAGAYEQFF	TGTGCCAGCTCACCAGCTGGACTAGCGGGAGCCTATGAGCAGTTCTTC	TRBV18	TRBJ2-1	-	TRBD2
CSVVAPAGWSSSYNEQFF	TGCAGCGTTGTCGCTCCAGCGGGATGGTCAAGCTCCTACAATGAGCAGTTCTTC	TRBV29-1	TRBJ2-1	-	TRBD2
CSVELTGVALSYNEQFF	TGCAGCGTTGAATTGACTGGAGTGGCCTTGTCCTACAATGAGCAGTTCTTC	TRBV29-1	TRBJ2-1	-	-
CASSEWVRGTYEQYF	TGTGCCAGCAGTGAATGGGTCCGGGGCACCTACGAGCAGTACTTC	TRBV25-1	TRBJ2-7	-	-
CASSMSQGLQETQYF	TGCGCCAGCAGCATGTCCCAGGGTCTACAAGAGACCCAGTACTTC	TRBV5-1	TRBJ2-5	-	-
CASSLLAGGTGELFF	TGTGCCAGCAGCTTACTAGCGGGAGGGACCGGGGAGCTGTTTTTT	TRBV11-2	TRBJ2-2	-	TRBD2
CAWSQVAGRNTGELFF	TGTGCCTGGAGTCAAGTGGCAGGTCGAAACACCGGGGAGCTGTTTTTT	TRBV30	TRBJ2-2	-	-
CASSVGGGRVTDTQYF	TGTGCCAGCAGCGTAGGCGGCGGGAGGGTCACAGATACGCAGTATTTT	TRBV9	TRBJ2-3	-	TRBD2
CASSLTNKNIQYF	TGTGCCAGCAGCTTAACAAACAAAAACATTCAGTACTTC	TRBV5-6	TRBJ2-4	-	-
CASSQANGGPSYEQYF	TGCGCCAGCAGCCAAGCAAATGGAGGGCCCTCCTACGAGCAGTACTTC	TRBV4-1	TRBJ2-7	-	-
CASSDPYRGQEYF	TGTGCCAGCAGTGACCCCTACAGGGGGCAGGAGTACTTC	TRBV6-1	TRBJ2-7	-	TRBD1
CSVVAGRIDTQYF	TGCAGCGTTGTCGCAGGGAGGATAGATACGCAGTATTTT	TRBV29-1	TRBJ2-3	-	-
CASSSQTGEHYEQYF	TGTGCCAGCAGCTCCCAGACAGGAGAGCACTACGAGCAGTACTTC	TRBV13	TRBJ2-7	-	-
CASSQEGSGSYEQYF	TGCGCCAGCAGCCAAGAAGGAAGCGGGTCCTACGAGCAGTACTTC	TRBV4-1	TRBJ2-7	-	-
CATSRDRGHEQYF	TGTGCCACCAGCAGAGATCGGGGCCACGAGCAGTACTTC	TRBV15	TRBJ2-7	once	-
CASSLGAGQETQYF	TGTGCCAGCAGCTTAGGGGCGGGGCAAGAGACCCAGTACTTC	TRBV11-2	TRBJ2-5	-	-